Described below is a single TCR beta chain sequence and its context. This specimen comes from a study of blood T cell repertoires in COVID-19. Study details: Samples of COVID-19 (acute and convalescent) were obtained from the United States, Italy and Spain. PBMCs, B-cell-depleted T cells, or T cells provided the cDNA or gDNA that made up the material.

The length of the CDR3 is 14 residues. The V end lost 1 base, the J end lost 7 bases, and 13 bases lay between the germline ends. Germline lookup yields CDR1 LGHDT and CDR2 YNNKEL (reference sequence). Seattle's cohort entered during active infection and was followed longitudinally. Repertoires were generated with immunoSEQ multiplex PCR, while TCRdb's copy carries only in-frame clones and drops some. The sample consists of roughly 180,000 clones, about 93% of them appearing once. Input material: peripheral blood. The sequence derives from a man younger than 45 with COVID-19, enrolled during active disease. The chain joins TRBV3-1 (or the pseudogene TRBV3-2) to TRBJ1-2; perhaps TRBD1 as D (5 bases). The CDR3 nucleotides read TGTGCCAGCAGCCAAGGCCAGGGTATTAGTGGCTACACCTTC. Amino acid sequence: CASSQGQGISGYTF.